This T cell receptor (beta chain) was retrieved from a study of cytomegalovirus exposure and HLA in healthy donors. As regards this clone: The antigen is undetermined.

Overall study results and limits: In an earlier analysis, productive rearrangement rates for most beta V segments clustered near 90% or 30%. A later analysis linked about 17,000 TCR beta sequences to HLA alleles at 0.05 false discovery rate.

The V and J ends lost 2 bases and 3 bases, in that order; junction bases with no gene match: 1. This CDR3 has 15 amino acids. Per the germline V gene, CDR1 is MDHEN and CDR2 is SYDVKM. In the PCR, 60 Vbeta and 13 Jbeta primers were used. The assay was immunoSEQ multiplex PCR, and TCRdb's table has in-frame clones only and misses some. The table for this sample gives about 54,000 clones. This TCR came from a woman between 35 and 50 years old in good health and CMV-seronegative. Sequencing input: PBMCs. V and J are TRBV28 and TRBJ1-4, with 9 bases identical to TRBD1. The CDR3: CASSLGDRANEKLFF. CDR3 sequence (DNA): TGTGCCAGCAGTTTAGGGGACAGGGCTAATGAAAAACTGTTTTTT.